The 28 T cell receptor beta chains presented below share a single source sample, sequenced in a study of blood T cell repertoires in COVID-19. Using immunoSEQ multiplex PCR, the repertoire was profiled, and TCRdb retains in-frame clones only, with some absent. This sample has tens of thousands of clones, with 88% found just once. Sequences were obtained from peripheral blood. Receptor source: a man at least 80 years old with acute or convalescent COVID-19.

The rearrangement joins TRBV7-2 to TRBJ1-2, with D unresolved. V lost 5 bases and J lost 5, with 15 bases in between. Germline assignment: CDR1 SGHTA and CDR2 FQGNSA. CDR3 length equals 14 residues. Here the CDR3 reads CASSGAKALYGYTF. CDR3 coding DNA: TGTGCCAGCAGCGGAGCCAAGGCTTTGTATGGCTACACCTTC.

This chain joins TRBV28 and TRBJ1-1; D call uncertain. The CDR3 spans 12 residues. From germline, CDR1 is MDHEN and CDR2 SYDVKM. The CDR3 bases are TGTGCTACTGATCCGCGTAACACTGAAGCTTTCTTT. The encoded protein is CATDPRNTEAFF.

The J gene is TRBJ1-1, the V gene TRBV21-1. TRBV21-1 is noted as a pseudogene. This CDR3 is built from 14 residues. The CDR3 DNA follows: TGTGCCAGCACCCAAAGAGAGGTTGGCCTTGTCGCTTTCTTT. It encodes CASTQREVGLVAFF.

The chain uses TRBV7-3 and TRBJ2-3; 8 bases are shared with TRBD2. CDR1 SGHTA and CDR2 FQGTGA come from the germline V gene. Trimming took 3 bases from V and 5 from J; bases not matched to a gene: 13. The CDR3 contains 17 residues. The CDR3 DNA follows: TGTGCCAGCAGCTTGTCAGACGGACTAGCAGCCAAAGATACGCAGTATTTT. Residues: CASSLSDGLAAKDTQYF.

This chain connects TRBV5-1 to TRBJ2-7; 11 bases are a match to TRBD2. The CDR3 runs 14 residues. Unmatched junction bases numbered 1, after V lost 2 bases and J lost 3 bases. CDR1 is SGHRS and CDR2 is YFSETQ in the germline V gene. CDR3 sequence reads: CASSLGTSGYEQYF. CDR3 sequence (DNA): TGCGCCAGCAGCTTAGGGACTAGCGGCTACGAGCAGTACTTC.

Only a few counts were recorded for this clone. The CDR3 nucleotides read TGTGCCAGCAGTTCCCCGGGGTTGTCCTACGAGCAGTACTTC. Translation: CASSSPGLSYEQYF. The chain recombines TRBV6-5 with TRBJ2-7, with D possibly being TRBD2 (5 bases). From germline, CDR1 is MNHEY and CDR2 SVGAGI. This CDR3 region has 14 residues. Trimming left V 4 bases short and J 1 base short, with 11 bases between.

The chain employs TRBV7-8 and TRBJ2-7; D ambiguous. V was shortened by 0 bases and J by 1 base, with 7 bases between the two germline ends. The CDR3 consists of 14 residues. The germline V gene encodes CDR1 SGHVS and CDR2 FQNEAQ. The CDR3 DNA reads TGTGCCAGCAGCTTAGCGCACAGTTCCTACGAGCAGTACTTC. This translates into CASSLAHSSYEQYF.

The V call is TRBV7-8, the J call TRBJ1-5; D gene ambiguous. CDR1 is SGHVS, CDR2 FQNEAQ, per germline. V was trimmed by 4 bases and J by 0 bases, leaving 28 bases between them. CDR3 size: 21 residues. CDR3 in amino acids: CASSSSTGSLRYRDSNQPQHF. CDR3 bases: TGTGCCAGCAGCTCGTCAACCGGGTCTCTAAGGTACCGGGATAGCAATCAGCCCCAGCATTTT.

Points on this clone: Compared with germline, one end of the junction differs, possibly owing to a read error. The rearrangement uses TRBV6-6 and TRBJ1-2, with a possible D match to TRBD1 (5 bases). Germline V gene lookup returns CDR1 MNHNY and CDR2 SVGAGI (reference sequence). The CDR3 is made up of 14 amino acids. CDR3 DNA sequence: TGTGCCGGCAGGGTATCGGGGTCTGGGTATGGCTACACCTTC. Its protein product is CAGRVSGSGYGYTF.

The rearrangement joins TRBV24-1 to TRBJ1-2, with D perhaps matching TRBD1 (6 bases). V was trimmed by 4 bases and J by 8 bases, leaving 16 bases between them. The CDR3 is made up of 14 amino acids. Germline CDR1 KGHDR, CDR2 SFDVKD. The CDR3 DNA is TGTGCCACCAGTGACGGGACAACAAAAGGCGGCTACACCTTC. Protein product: CATSDGTTKGGYTF.

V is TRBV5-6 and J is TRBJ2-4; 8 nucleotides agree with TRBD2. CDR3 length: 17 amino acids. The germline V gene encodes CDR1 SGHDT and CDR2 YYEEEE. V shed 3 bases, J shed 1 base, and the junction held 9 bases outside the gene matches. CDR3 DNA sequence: TGTGCCAGCAGCTCCCCGGGGGGGGCTCTGGCCAAAAACATTCAGTACTTC. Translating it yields CASSSPGGALAKNIQYF.

As DNA, the CDR3 is TGTGCCAGCAGCTTACAGGGGAGCACTGAAGCTTTCTTT. It translates to CASSLQGSTEAFF. The V call is TRBV7-3, the J call TRBJ1-1; TRBD1 is a possible D gene (6 bases). CDR1 SGHTA and CDR2 FQGTGA come from the germline V gene. The V gene lost 2 bases and the J gene lost 4 bases, with 8 bases spanning the gap. CDR3 length equals 13 residues.

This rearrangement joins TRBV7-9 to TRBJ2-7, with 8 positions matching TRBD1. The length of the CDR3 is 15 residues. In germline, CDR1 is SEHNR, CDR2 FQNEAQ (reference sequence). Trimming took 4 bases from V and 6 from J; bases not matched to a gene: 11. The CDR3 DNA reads TGTGCCAGCAGCTCGTCGGGGACAGGTCTACGCGAGCAGTACTTC. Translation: CASSSSGTGLREQYF. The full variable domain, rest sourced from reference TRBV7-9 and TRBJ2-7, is DTGVSQNPRHKITKRGQNVTFRCDPISEHNRLYWYRQTLGQGPEFLTYFQNEAQLEKSRLLSDRFSAERPKGSFSTLEIQRTEQGDSAMYLCASSSSGTGLREQYFGPGTRLTVT.

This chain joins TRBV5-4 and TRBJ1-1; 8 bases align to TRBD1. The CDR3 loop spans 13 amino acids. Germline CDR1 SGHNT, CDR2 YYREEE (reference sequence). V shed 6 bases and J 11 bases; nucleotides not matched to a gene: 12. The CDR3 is CASTVQGVYRAFF. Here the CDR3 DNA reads TGTGCCAGCACCGTACAGGGGGTTTATCGGGCTTTCTTT.

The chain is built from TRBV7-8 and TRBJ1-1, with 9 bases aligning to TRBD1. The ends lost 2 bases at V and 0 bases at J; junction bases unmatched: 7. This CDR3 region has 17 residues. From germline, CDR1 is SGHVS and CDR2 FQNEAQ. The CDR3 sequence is CASSLPPGQGMNTEAFF. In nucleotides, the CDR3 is TGTGCCAGCAGCTTACCCCCCGGACAGGGGATGAACACTGAAGCTTTCTTT. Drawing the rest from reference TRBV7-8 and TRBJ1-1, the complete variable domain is GAGVSQSPRYKVAKRGQDVALRCDPISGHVSLFWYQQALGQGPEFLTYFQNEAQLDKSGLPSDRFFAERPEGSVSTLKIQRTQQEDSAVYLCASSLPPGQGMNTEAFFGQGTRLTVV.

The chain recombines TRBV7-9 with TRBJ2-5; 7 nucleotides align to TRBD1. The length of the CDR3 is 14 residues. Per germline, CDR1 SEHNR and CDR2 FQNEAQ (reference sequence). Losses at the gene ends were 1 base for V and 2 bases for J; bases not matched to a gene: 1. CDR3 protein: CASSLEQGQETQYF. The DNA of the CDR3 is TGTGCCAGCAGCTTAGAACAGGGGCAAGAGACCCAGTACTTC.

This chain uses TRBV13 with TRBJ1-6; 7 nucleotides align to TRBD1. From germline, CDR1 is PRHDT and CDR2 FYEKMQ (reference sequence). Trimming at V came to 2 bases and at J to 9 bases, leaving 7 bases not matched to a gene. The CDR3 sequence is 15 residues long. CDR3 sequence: CASSLNPTGASPLHF. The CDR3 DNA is TGTGCCAGCAGCTTAAATCCAACAGGGGCTTCACCCCTCCACTTT. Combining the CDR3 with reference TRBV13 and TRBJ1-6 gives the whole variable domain AAGVIQSPRHLIKEKRETATLKCYPIPRHDTVYWYQQGPGQDPQFLISFYEKMQSDKGSIPDRFSAQQFSDYHSELNMSSLELGDSALYFCASSLNPTGASPLHFGNGTRLTVT.

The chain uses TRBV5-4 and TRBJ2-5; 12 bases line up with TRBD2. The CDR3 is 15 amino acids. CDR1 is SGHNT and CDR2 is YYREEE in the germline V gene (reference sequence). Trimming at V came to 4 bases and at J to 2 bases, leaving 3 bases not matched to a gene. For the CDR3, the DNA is TGTGCCAGCAGCCCGGGGACTAGCGGGCAAGAGACCCAGTACTTC. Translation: CASSPGTSGQETQYF.

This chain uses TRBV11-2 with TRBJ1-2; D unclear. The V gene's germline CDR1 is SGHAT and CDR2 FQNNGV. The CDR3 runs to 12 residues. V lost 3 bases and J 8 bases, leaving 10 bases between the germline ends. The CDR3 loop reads CASSFLEAGYTF. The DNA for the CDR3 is TGTGCCAGCAGCTTCCTGGAGGCCGGCTACACCTTC.

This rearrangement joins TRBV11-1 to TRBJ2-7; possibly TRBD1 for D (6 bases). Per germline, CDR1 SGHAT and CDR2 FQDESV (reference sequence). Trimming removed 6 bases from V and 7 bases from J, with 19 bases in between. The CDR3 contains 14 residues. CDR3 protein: CASSHRGNQGEQYF. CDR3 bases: TGTGCCAGCAGTCACCGGGGCAACCAGGGGGAGCAGTACTTC. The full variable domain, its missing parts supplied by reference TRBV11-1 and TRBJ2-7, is EAEVAQSPRYKITEKSQAVAFWCDPISGHATLYWYRQILGQGPELLVQFQDESVVDDSQLPKDRFSAERLKGVDSTLKIQPAELGDSAMYLCASSHRGNQGEQYFGPGTRLTVT.

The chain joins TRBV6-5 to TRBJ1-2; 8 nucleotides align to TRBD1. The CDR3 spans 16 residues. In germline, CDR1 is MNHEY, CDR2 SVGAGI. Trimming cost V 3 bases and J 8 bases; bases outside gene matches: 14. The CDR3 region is CASSYGGLGTGGGYTF. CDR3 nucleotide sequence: TGTGCCAGCAGTTATGGGGGCCTAGGGACAGGAGGCGGCTACACCTTC.

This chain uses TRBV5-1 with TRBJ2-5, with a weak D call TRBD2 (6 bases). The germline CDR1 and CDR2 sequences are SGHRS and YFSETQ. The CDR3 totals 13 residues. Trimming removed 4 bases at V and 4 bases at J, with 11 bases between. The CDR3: CASSISGGETQYF. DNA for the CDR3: TGCGCCAGCAGCATTAGCGGCGGAGAGACCCAGTACTTC. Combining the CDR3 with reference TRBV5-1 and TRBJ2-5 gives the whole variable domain KAGVTQTPRYLIKTRGQQVTLSCSPISGHRSVSWYQQTPGQGLQFLFEYFSETQRNKGNFPGRFSGRQFSNSRSEMNVSTLELGDSALYLCASSISGGETQYFGPGTRLLVL.

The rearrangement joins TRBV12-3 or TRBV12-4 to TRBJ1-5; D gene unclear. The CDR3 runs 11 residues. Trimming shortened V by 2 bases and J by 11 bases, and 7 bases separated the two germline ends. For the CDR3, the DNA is TGTGCCAGCAGTTTATACGGGACCCAGCATTTT. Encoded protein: CASSLYGTQHF.

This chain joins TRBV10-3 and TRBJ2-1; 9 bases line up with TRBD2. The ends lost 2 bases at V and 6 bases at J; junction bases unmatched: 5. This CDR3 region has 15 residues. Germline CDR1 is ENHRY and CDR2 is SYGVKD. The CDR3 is CAISEGLAGVNEQFF. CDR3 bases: TGTGCCATCAGTGAGGGTTTAGCGGGAGTCAATGAGCAGTTCTTC.

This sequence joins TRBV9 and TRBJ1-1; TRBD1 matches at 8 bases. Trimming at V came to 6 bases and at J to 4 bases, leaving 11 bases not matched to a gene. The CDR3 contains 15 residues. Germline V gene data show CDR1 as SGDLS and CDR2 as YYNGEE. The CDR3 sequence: CASIPISGTGTEAFF. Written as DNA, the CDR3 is TGTGCCAGCATCCCGATTTCTGGGACAGGCACTGAAGCTTTCTTT.

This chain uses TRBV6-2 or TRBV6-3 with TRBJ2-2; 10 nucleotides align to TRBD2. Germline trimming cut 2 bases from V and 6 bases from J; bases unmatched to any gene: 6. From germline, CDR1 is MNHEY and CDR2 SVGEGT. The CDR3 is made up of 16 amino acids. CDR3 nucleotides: TGTGCCAGCAGTTACCGGCTAGCGGGAGAGTCCGGGGAGCTGTTTTTT. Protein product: CASSYRLAGESGELFF.

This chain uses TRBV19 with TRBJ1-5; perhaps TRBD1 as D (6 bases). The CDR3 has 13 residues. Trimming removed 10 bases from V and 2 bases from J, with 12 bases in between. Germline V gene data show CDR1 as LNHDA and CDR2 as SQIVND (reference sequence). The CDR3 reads CATDAGGNQPQHF. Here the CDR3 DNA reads TGTGCCACCGACGCAGGGGGCAATCAGCCCCAGCATTTT.

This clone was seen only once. The CDR3 reads CAISDTDTSYEQYF. The CDR3 DNA sequence: TGTGCCATCAGTGACACGGACACCTCCTACGAGCAGTACTTC. This chain joins TRBV10-3 and TRBJ2-7, with D maybe TRBD1 (5 bases). CDR3 length equals 14 residues. Germline-derived CDR1 and CDR2 are ENHRY and SYGVKD. Trimming shortened V by 3 bases and J by 0 bases, and 9 bases separated the two germline ends.